The 22 T cell receptor beta chains below come from one sample, sequenced in a study of cytomegalovirus exposure and HLA in healthy donors. Assay used: immunoSEQ multiplex PCR; TCRdb lists only in-frame clones, some missing. The data contain 150,000 to 160,000 clones, approximately 86% of them singletons. The sample taken for sequencing was PBMCs. Source of these receptors: a human donor in good health.

The V call is TRBV9, the J call TRBJ2-1; 10 bases fit TRBD2. With V trimmed by 2 bases and J by 9 bases, 17 bases remained unmatched. The CDR3 length is 18 residues. Germline V lookup: CDR1 SGDLS, CDR2 YYNGEE. CDR3 nucleotide sequence: TGTGCCAGCAGCGTCTACTTGGCCCAGCGGGAGGGCCGGGTTGAGCAGTTCTTC. As protein: CASSVYLAQREGRVEQFF. The full variable domain, its missing parts supplied by reference TRBV9 and TRBJ2-1, is DSGVTQTPKHLITATGQRVTLRCSPRSGDLSVYWYQQSLDQGLQFLIQYYNGEERAKGNILERFSAQQFPDLHSELNLSSLELGDSALYFCASSVYLAQREGRVEQFFGPGTRLTVL.

The chain recombines TRBV20-1 with TRBJ2-7; the D gene is possibly TRBD1 (5 bases). Trimming pared 2 bases from V and 4 bases from J, leaving 6 bases between. This CDR3 spans 11 amino acids. Germline-derived CDR1 and CDR2 are DFQATT and SNEGSKA (reference sequence). CDR3 in amino acids: CSARKGYEQYF. CDR3 DNA sequence: TGCAGTGCTAGAAAGGGGTACGAGCAGTACTTC.

The chain carries TRBV11-2 and TRBJ2-1; 7 bases map to TRBD1. CDR1 is SGHAT, CDR2 FQNNGV, per germline. This CDR3 region has 14 residues. With 1 base clipped from V and 8 bases from J, the junction kept 5 bases outside the gene matches. The CDR3 DNA is TGTGCCAGCAGCTTAGGGGGGACAGATCATGAGCAGTTCTTC. Its protein is CASSLGGTDHEQFF.

The rearrangement joins TRBV28 to TRBJ2-7; 10 nucleotides agree with TRBD1. Germline values: CDR1 MDHEN, CDR2 SYDVKM. This CDR3 has 15 residues. V gave up 8 bases and J gave up 3 bases; unmatched junction bases: 10. CDR3 DNA sequence: TGTGCCAGCGACTCGGACGGGACAGGGGTCTACGAGCAGTACTTC. Protein sequence: CASDSDGTGVYEQYF.

The rearrangement links TRBV11-3 to TRBJ2-3, with D possibly matching TRBD1 (7 bases). Germline V CDR1 and CDR2: SGHNT, YENEEA. Trimming left V 4 bases short and J 3 bases short, with 17 bases between. The CDR3 has 16 residues. The CDR3, as DNA: TGTGCCAGCAGCTCGGGAGACAGGGTCATGACAGATACGCAGTATTTT. As protein: CASSSGDRVMTDTQYF.

The genes are TRBV6-5 and TRBJ2-3, with a weak D call TRBD2 (6 bases). CDR1 is MNHEY, CDR2 SVGAGI, per germline. V gave up 2 bases and J gave up 1 base, with 10 bases separating them. The CDR3 loop spans 15 amino acids. CDR3 loop: CASSYISGGTDTQYF. The CDR3, as DNA: TGTGCCAGCAGTTACATTAGCGGTGGCACAGATACGCAGTATTTT.

The V call is TRBV4-1, the J call TRBJ1-3, with TRBD1 identical over 7 bases. The V and J ends lost 4 bases and 0 bases, in that order; junction bases with no gene match: 9. Per germline, CDR1 MGHRA and CDR2 YSYEKL. This CDR3 has 17 amino acids. Here the CDR3 reads CASSPWPQGDSGNTIYF. CDR3 sequence (DNA): TGCGCCAGCAGCCCATGGCCCCAGGGGGACTCTGGAAACACCATATATTTT.

J is TRBJ2-5 and V is TRBV6-4; TRBD1 matches at 7 bases. J lost 1 base, V lost 9 bases, and 2 bases had no gene match. Germline loops: CDR1 MRHNA, CDR2 SNTAGT. The CDR3 covers 12 residues. CDR3 loop: CARYRGQETQYF. In DNA, the CDR3 is TGTGCCAGGTACAGGGGCCAAGAGACCCAGTACTTC.

This chain joins TRBV18 and TRBJ2-3, with D possibly matching TRBD2 (5 bases). With 6 bases removed from V and 6 bases from J, the gap between germline ends came to 7 bases. The length of the CDR3 is 11 residues. Germline assignment: CDR1 KGHSH and CDR2 LQKENI. CDR3 protein: CASSEVDTQYF. The CDR3 DNA reads TGTGCCAGCTCGGAGGTGGATACGCAGTATTTT.

The count of this clone is one. The CDR3 DNA follows: TGCGCCAGCAGGAGTAGCGGAGACGGCACAGATACGCAGTATTTT. As protein: CASRSSGDGTDTQYF. The chain is built from TRBV5-1 and TRBJ2-3; D possibly corresponds to TRBD2 (6 bases). The CDR3 is 15 amino acids. Germline CDR1 is SGHRS and CDR2 is YFSETQ. Trimming cost V 5 bases and J 1 base, with 14 bases left between them. The variable domain in full, completed from reference TRBV5-1 and TRBJ2-3, reads KAGVTQTPRYLIKTRGQQVTLSCSPISGHRSVSWYQQTPGQGLQFLFEYFSETQRNKGNFPGRFSGRQFSNSRSEMNVSTLELGDSALYLCASRSSGDGTDTQYFGPGTRLTVL.

The rearrangement joins TRBV9 to TRBJ2-4; D is uncertain. There are 15 residues in the CDR3. CDR1 is SGDLS and CDR2 is YYNGEE in the germline V gene. The V end lost 4 bases, the J end lost 0 bases, and 11 bases lay between the germline ends. CDR3 residues: CASSSNTVAKNIQYF. DNA for the CDR3: TGTGCCAGCAGCTCGAACACAGTAGCCAAAAACATTCAGTACTTC.

This chain links TRBV11-2 with TRBJ1-1; 7 bases align to TRBD1. Trimming at V came to 5 bases and at J to 6 bases, leaving 12 bases not matched to a gene. This CDR3 spans 15 amino acids. Germline values: CDR1 SGHAT, CDR2 FQNNGV. CDR3 DNA sequence: TGTGCCAGCAGCCCCCGTGGCGGGACAGCCCCTGAAGCTTTCTTT. The encoded protein is CASSPRGGTAPEAFF.

The rearrangement joins TRBV5-3 to TRBJ1-2; 8 bases are a match to TRBD1. TRBV5-3 is marked as an open reading frame, function uncertain. V was clipped by 3 bases and J by 2 bases; unmatched bases: 3. The CDR3 totals 14 residues. The CDR3: CARSSDRENYGYTF. DNA of the CDR3: TGTGCCAGAAGCTCGGACAGGGAAAACTATGGCTACACCTTC.

This clone is a singleton in its sample. The chain is built from TRBV6-5 and TRBJ2-1; 7 nucleotides line up with TRBD2. This CDR3 has 15 amino acids. The germline V gene has CDR1 MNHEY and CDR2 SVGAGI. V shed 4 bases and J 1 base; nucleotides not matched to a gene: 4. DNA for the CDR3: TGTGCCAGCAGTTTAGCGGGCCGGTCCTACAATGAGCAGTTCTTC. This gives the protein CASSLAGRSYNEQFF.

The chain carries TRBV9 and TRBJ2-1, with 11 bases aligning to TRBD2. V trimming: 1 base; J trimming: 2 bases; junction bases outside the gene matches: 5. The CDR3 covers 17 residues. CDR1 SGDLS and CDR2 YYNGEE come from the germline V gene. As DNA, the CDR3 is TGTGCCAGCAGCGTAACCATTAGCGGGAGGGCCTACAATGAGCAGTTCTTC. Encoded protein: CASSVTISGRAYNEQFF.

The rearrangement joins TRBV6-5 to TRBJ2-1; D might be TRBD1 (6 bases). The germline V gene encodes CDR1 MNHEY and CDR2 SVGAGI. Trimming stripped 5 bases from V and 1 base from J, with 12 bases between. The CDR3 has 15 residues. In DNA form, the CDR3 reads TGTGCCAGCAGTCAGGGGAAAGGGTCCTACAATGAGCAGTTCTTC. It codes for CASSQGKGSYNEQFF.

This chain connects TRBV18 to TRBJ1-1; 7 nucleotides align to TRBD1. The V gene's germline CDR1 is KGHSH and CDR2 LQKENI. This CDR3 has 15 residues. Unmatched junction bases numbered 6, after V lost 4 bases and J lost 1 base. CDR3 amino acids: CASSLQTGPNTEAFF. The CDR3 DNA sequence: TGTGCCAGCTCACTACAGACAGGGCCGAACACTGAAGCTTTCTTT.

This chain joins TRBV5-4 and TRBJ2-7; TRBD1 might be the D (6 bases). Trimming shortened V by 1 base and J by 0 bases, and 11 bases separated the two germline ends. The CDR3 is 15 residues long. In germline, CDR1 is SGHNT, CDR2 YYREEE (reference sequence). DNA for the CDR3: TGTGCCAGCAGCTTGTATCAGGGGCCCTCCTACGAGCAGTACTTC. Its protein product is CASSLYQGPSYEQYF.

The chain combines TRBV5-4 with TRBJ2-3, with D perhaps matching TRBD2 (6 bases). The CDR3 sequence is 16 residues long. Per germline, CDR1 SGHNT and CDR2 YYREEE (reference sequence). Between the trimmed V and J ends, which lost 2 bases and 0 bases, there was a span of 13 bases. The CDR3 DNA reads as TGTGCCAGCAGCTTAGCGGGTAAACTTAGCACAGATACGCAGTATTTT. This encodes CASSLAGKLSTDTQYF. Together with reference TRBV5-4 and TRBJ2-3, the CDR3 gives the full variable domain: ETGVTQSPTHLIKTRGQQVTLRCSSQSGHNTVSWYQQALGQGPQFIFQYYREEENGRGNFPPRFSGLQFPNYSSELNVNALELDDSALYLCASSLAGKLSTDTQYFGPGTRLTVL.

This clone was recorded once. The rearrangement joins TRBV19 to TRBJ2-7, with 8 bases lining up with TRBD1. Germline V lookup: CDR1 LNHDA, CDR2 SQIVND (reference sequence). V trimming: 9 bases; J trimming: 4 bases; junction bases outside the gene matches: 5. The CDR3 consists of 12 residues. Here the CDR3 DNA reads TGTGCCAGCGGGACAGGTAAATACGAGCAGTACTTC. Its protein is CASGTGKYEQYF.

The chain combines TRBV5-6 with TRBJ1-1, with D hard to call. Germline V CDR1 and CDR2: SGHDT, YYEEEE. The CDR3 spans 15 residues. V shed 0 bases and J shed 0 bases, with 9 bases lying between them. CDR3 in amino acids: CASSLVGTLNTEAFF. The CDR3, as DNA: TGTGCCAGCAGCTTGGTTGGCACGTTGAACACTGAAGCTTTCTTT.

This chain uses TRBV23-1 with TRBJ1-2; maybe TRBD1 (6 bases). TRBV23-1 is marked as an open reading frame, function uncertain. This CDR3 comprises 17 residues. V lost 7 bases to trimming and J lost 5 bases, with 26 bases between them. Here the CDR3 DNA reads TGCGCCAGCATTTTTCAGGGGAAGAGGATGGGATTATATGGCTACACCTTC. It yields the protein CASIFQGKRMGLYGYTF.